The T cell receptor beta chain described here comes from a study of post-analysis software for immune sequencing data (dated by TCRdb to 2014 to 2015). For the study in its entirety: The recorded disease courses included relapsing-remitting, secondary progressive and progressive-relapsing multiple sclerosis, and some patients had no subtype annotation. Patient repertoires were compared against ten to eleven previously published healthy control repertoires from donors aged about 6 to 27 years. A subset of samples was prepared in parallel using single-end sample barcoding, then pooled and co-amplified after Illumina adapter ligation.

Study-wide findings and limitations: Significantly lower normalized Chao1 diversity was found in multiple sclerosis patients than in controls, suggesting substantial peripheral T-cell clonal expansion. Strong co-clustering of samples prepared in the same batch was shown by direct clustering with F measure, prompting a batch-effect correction. The control group was slightly older than the multiple sclerosis patient group.

To demonstrate the VDJtools post-analysis software, TCR beta repertoires were profiled from the peripheral blood of about 13 young patients with multiple sclerosis. The patients with multiple sclerosis were children and adolescents between roughly 6 and 17 years of age. This clonotype was observed a few times. What this receptor recognizes is not known. Qualities for individual bases were not recorded, and no much larger clone is one base off. The library was produced with PCR. TCRdb names Illumina HiSeq 2500 as the instrument used. Unique molecular identifiers were incorporated into TCR beta cDNA libraries to reduce PCR and sequencing biases. Per 1 to 10 million input T cells, some 500,000 cDNA molecules were obtained, such that each molecule approximated one T cell. Patient libraries were prepared and sequenced with the same protocol used for the earlier healthy control dataset. Within a given batch, samples were prepared together, multiplexed and sequenced on the same HiSeq lane. As for the authors' bioinformatics: MIGEC was used to process the raw barcoded reads, and molecular identifier groups with only a single read were discarded before consensus assembly and CDR3 extraction. VDJtools was used for post-analysis of the clonotype tables, and diversity was normalized by down-sampling every dataset to the size of the smallest sample. Repertoire overlap clustering matched CDR3 amino acid but not nucleotide sequences to correct batch-related cross-sample contamination. TCRdb took the public reads, trimmed them with fastp at Q25, ran MiXCR for clone calling and kept in-frame beta chains. Records with the same CDR3 protein are collapsed into one entry carrying the most frequent genes and DNA. These V and J calls rely on TCRdb rather than the paper's analysis. This sample comprises 700,000 to 800,000 distinct CDR3 sequences, 25% to 30% of them detected only once. Together, the top ten hold 0.5% to 0.6% of the sample.

The specimen sequenced was blood. This sequence originates from a girl aged 5-17 years with multiple sclerosis.

The base sequence is TGCAGTGCCCGAAGGGCAGAAGTCAGTCCCTACGAGCAGTACTTC. The resulting protein is CSARRAEVSPYEQYF. The chain was built from TRBV20-1 and TRBJ2-7; a confident D gene designation cannot be given. Looking up the germline V gene (reference sequence) yields CDR1 DFQATT and CDR2 SNEGSKA. At the junction V is shortened by 6 bases and J by 2 bases, with 20 bases in between. Including cysteine and phenylalanine, the CDR3 has 15 amino acids. The entry retains the CDR3 DNA only, 45 bases that are in frame from base 1.